This T cell receptor (beta chain) was profiled in a study of long-term antiretroviral therapy in people with HIV. Broader study findings: The study collected no data on ART adherence, viral resistance or therapy changes. Narrower CDR3 length ranges marked HIV repertoires relative to controls. ART-treated samples gained diversity yet remained below transplant donor controls.

The assay used was immunoSEQ (version v3.0), run at survey level. Libraries were prepared by immunoSEQ multiplex PCR; TCRdb keeps only in-frame clonotypes and omits some of them. This repertoire shows roughly 25,000 clones, around 85% found once; its top ten account for roughly 5%. In the case of this clone: Its antigen is currently unknown.

The CDR3 totals 18 residues. CDR1 and CDR2 from the germline V gene are SGHTA and FQGNSA. V was clipped by 0 bases and J by 4 bases; unmatched bases: 8. Until DNA extraction, the samples held between 1-10 million cryopreserved PBMC. This rearrangement joins TRBV7-2 to TRBJ2-2, with TRBD2 matching over 10 bases. The TCR originated in a man under 40 with HIV. Source: unsorted PBMCs, taken 0.7 years before starting antiretroviral therapy. CDR3 amino acids: CASSLASSGSSGTGELFF. In DNA form, the CDR3 reads TGTGCCAGCAGCTTAGCGTCTAGCGGGAGTTCAGGCACCGGGGAGCTGTTTTTT.